Shown below are 5 T cell receptor beta chains from a single sample sequenced in a study of T cell responses to AZD1222 COVID-19 vaccine. Sequenced by immunoSEQ multiplex PCR; TCRdb stores in-frame clones only, minus some. Here the sample spans 130,000 to 150,000 clones, around nine tenths being singletons. The sequences come from peripheral blood, collected on day 0 of MenACWY control vaccination. The receptors come from an adult in good health.

The chain recombines TRBV15 with TRBJ2-1; D is uncertain. Between the trimmed V and J ends, which lost 0 bases and 5 bases, there was a span of 8 bases. Germline assignment: CDR1 LNHNV and CDR2 YYDKDF (reference sequence). The CDR3 is made up of 14 amino acids. Here the CDR3 DNA reads TGTGCCACCAGCAGAGATTCCAGAGACAATGAGCAGTTCTTC. It specifies CATSRDSRDNEQFF. The full variable domain, rest sourced from reference TRBV15 and TRBJ2-1, is DAMVIQNPRYQVTQFGKPVTLSCSQTLNHNVMYWYQQKSSQAPKLLFHYYDKDFNNEADTPDNFQSRRPNTSFCFLDIRSPGLGDTAMYLCATSRDSRDNEQFFGPGTRLTVL.

Here the CDR3 DNA reads TGCGCCAGCAGCCAAGCTACGGGAGTAGGAACAGATACGCAGTATTTT. It yields the protein CASSQATGVGTDTQYF. This rearrangement joins TRBV4-1 to TRBJ2-3; TRBD2 might be the D (6 bases). V lost 1 base, J lost 3 bases, and 14 bases lay in between. Germline lookup yields CDR1 MGHRA and CDR2 YSYEKL. The CDR3 runs 16 residues.

This clone is a singleton in its sample. The chain links TRBV3-1 (or the pseudogene TRBV3-2) to TRBJ1-3; no firm D call. V was pared by 4 bases and J by 0 bases, with 16 bases between. Looked up from germline, CDR1 is LGHDT and CDR2 is YNNKEL (reference sequence). The CDR3 totals 17 residues. DNA for the CDR3: TGTGCCAGCAGCCCATCGGGCCTGCCGCTCTCTGGAAACACCATATATTTT. This codes for CASSPSGLPLSGNTIYF.

The V gene is TRBV7-2, the J gene TRBJ1-2, with D possibly being TRBD1 (6 bases). The germline V gene has CDR1 SGHTA and CDR2 FQGNSA. The germline V and J ends were trimmed by 5 bases and 1 base, with 17 bases remaining between them. The CDR3 sequence is 16 residues long. The CDR3 coding sequence is TGTGCCAGCAGCCCCCTTGGGACACGTCGTAACTATGGCTACACCTTC. Protein: CASSPLGTRRNYGYTF. Filled out from reference TRBV7-2 and TRBJ1-2, the complete variable domain reads GAGVSQSPSNKVTEKGKDVELRCDPISGHTALYWYRQSLGQGLEFLIYFQGNSAPDKSGLPSDRFSAERTGGSVSTLTIQRTQQEDSAVYLCASSPLGTRRNYGYTFGSGTRLTVV.

This chain uses TRBV19 with TRBJ1-5; D may be TRBD1 (5 bases). Germline loops: CDR1 LNHDA, CDR2 SQIVND (reference sequence). V lost 5 bases and J 5 bases, leaving 10 bases between the germline ends. The CDR3 has 13 residues. CDR3 DNA: TGTGCCAGTAGTGAGTCGACAGATCAGCCCCAGCATTTT. It is translated as CASSESTDQPQHF.